The 28 T cell receptor beta chains listed next were all sequenced from one sample in a study of blood T cells in healthy people across ages. Using a J-beta primer mix together with a sample-barcoded 5' primer, a second PCR was run for about 7 to 12 cycles. TCRdb processed the 5' RACE reads anew with MiXCR; each CDR3 protein has one entry. The sample carries around 800,000 distinct CDR3 sequences, approximately 48% recorded once. The material sequenced was blood. These receptors came from a man aged 55-75 years in good health.

This chain uses TRBV9 with TRBJ2-1; the D is unclear. Germline lookup yields CDR1 SGDLS and CDR2 YYNGEE. Trimming took off 3 bases at V and 0 bases at J, with 4 bases between the two ends. The length of the CDR3 is 13 residues. CDR3 region: CASSEDSYNEQFF. The CDR3 DNA reads TGTGCCAGCAGCGAAGACTCCTACAATGAGCAGTTCTTC.

In the case of this clonotype: This sequence may be a read error, since a much larger clone differs from it by one base. The chain uses TRBV29-1 and TRBJ2-1; D is tentatively TRBD1 or TRBD2 (5 bases each). The CDR3 covers 13 residues. Per germline, CDR1 SQVTM and CDR2 ANQGSEA. CDR3 protein: CSAEQEVYNEQFF. In DNA form, the CDR3 reads TGCAGCGCTGAACAGGAGGTATACAATGAGCAGTTCTTC.

J is TRBJ2-1 and V is TRBV13; the D gene is possibly TRBD2 (7 bases). The CDR3 consists of 17 residues. CDR1 is PRHDT, CDR2 FYEKMQ, per germline (reference sequence). Trimming pared 6 bases from V and 6 bases from J, leaving 24 bases between. This chain's CDR3 is CASRPSRAGGGSNEQFF. The CDR3 bases are TGTGCCAGCAGACCTTCCCGTGCTGGCGGGGGCTCCAATGAGCAGTTCTTC.

This clonotype turned up a few times. The V call is TRBV29-1, the J call TRBJ1-2; TRBD1 is a possible D gene (6 bases). In germline, CDR1 is SQVTM, CDR2 ANQGSEA. Deletions cut 3 bases from V and 9 bases from J, with 17 bases between. The CDR3 is 13 residues long. The CDR3 nucleotides are TGCAGCGTTGAGTTGGGGGGCCAGCGAAGCTACACCTTC. It codes for CSVELGGQRSYTF.

V and J are TRBV7-8 and TRBJ2-1, with 8 bases aligning to TRBD2. The J segment lost 7 bases and the V segment lost 9 bases, leaving 11 bases of the junction unmatched. CDR1 and CDR2 from the germline V gene are SGHVS and FQNEAQ. CDR3 length: 14 residues. CDR3 bases: TGTGCCAGTCGCGGGGGGAGAATGGAGAATGAGCAGTTCTTC. It encodes CASRGGRMENEQFF.

This clonotype was detected a few times. The J gene is TRBJ2-7, the V gene TRBV4-1; 7 nucleotides line up with TRBD1. CDR1 MGHRA and CDR2 YSYEKL come from the germline V gene. The J segment lost 3 bases and the V segment lost 1 base, leaving 6 bases of the junction unmatched. This CDR3 has 15 amino acids. CDR3 sequence: CASSQAGTEYYEQYF. CDR3 nucleotide sequence: TGCGCCAGCAGCCAAGCCGGGACAGAATACTACGAGCAGTACTTC.

This clonotype has more than one count but fewer than ten. V gene TRBV15 combines with J gene TRBJ2-3; 8 bases map to TRBD2. This CDR3 has 15 amino acids. In germline, CDR1 is LNHNV, CDR2 YYDKDF (reference sequence). V lost 6 bases to trimming and J lost 0 bases; unmatched junction nucleotides: 5. DNA of the CDR3: TGTGCCACCAGAAATAGCGGGAAAAGCACAGATACGCAGTATTTT. Its translation: CATRNSGKSTDTQYF.

This clonotype was picked up one time. The chain combines TRBV5-1 with TRBJ2-3, with 10 bases fitting TRBD2. V was pared by 4 bases and J by 2 bases, with 7 bases of the junction left unmatched. Germline CDR1 SGHRS, CDR2 YFSETQ. There are 16 residues in the CDR3. The CDR3 spells CASSLELAGPTDTQYF. In DNA, the CDR3 is TGCGCCAGCAGCCTGGAACTAGCGGGGCCCACAGATACGCAGTATTTT.

V usage is TRBV6-5 and J usage is TRBJ2-7; D may be TRBD1 (6 bases). This CDR3 region has 15 residues. Trimming removed 4 bases at V and 2 bases at J, with 15 bases between. Germline V gives CDR1 MNHEY, CDR2 SVGAGI. Here the CDR3 DNA reads TGTGCCAGCAGTTTCGCGGCACAGGGTGCCTACGAGCAGTACTTC. This codes for CASSFAAQGAYEQYF.

In its sample, this clonotype was seen a few times. The chain combines TRBV9 with TRBJ2-5; tentatively, D is TRBD2 (5 bases). Germline CDR1 SGDLS, CDR2 YYNGEE. There are 15 residues in the CDR3. V was shortened by 0 bases and J by 5 bases, with 14 bases between the two germline ends. Written as DNA, the CDR3 is TGTGCCAGCAGCGTAGGTGGGCTAGCCGGCGAGACCCAGTACTTC. Protein product: CASSVGGLAGETQYF.

The J gene is TRBJ1-2, the V gene TRBV28; 7 bases map to TRBD1. The CDR3 runs 13 residues. Germline V gene lookup returns CDR1 MDHEN and CDR2 SYDVKM. Germline trimming cut 6 bases from V and 3 bases from J; bases unmatched to any gene: 4. This CDR3 reads CASRYRGDYGYTF. Written as DNA, the CDR3 is TGTGCCAGCAGGTACAGGGGCGACTATGGCTACACCTTC.

With regard to this clonotype: It may be a read error: a sequence one base away is much more abundant. This rearrangement joins TRBV12-5 to TRBJ2-5; unclear D gene. Per germline, CDR1 LGHNT and CDR2 FRNRAP. The CDR3 sequence is 14 residues long. Trimming removed 2 bases at V and 1 base at J, with 8 bases between. This chain's CDR3 is CASGLSGVQETQYF. As DNA, the CDR3 is TGTGCTAGTGGTTTGAGTGGGGTCCAAGAGACCCAGTACTTC.

The chain joins TRBV5-1 to TRBJ2-1; 7 nucleotides line up with TRBD1. Germline V gene lookup returns CDR1 SGHRS and CDR2 YFSETQ. CDR3 length equals 15 residues. V was pared by 4 bases and J by 4 bases, with 8 bases of the junction left unmatched. CDR3 amino acids: CASSATGELYNEQFF. CDR3 DNA sequence: TGCGCCAGCAGCGCAACAGGGGAATTATACAATGAGCAGTTCTTC.

V usage is TRBV5-1 and J usage is TRBJ1-2, with D possibly matching TRBD1 (5 bases). The CDR3 has 14 residues. CDR1 and CDR2 (germline): SGHRS, YFSETQ. The V and J ends lost 4 bases and 0 bases respectively, with 10 bases between them. CDR3 nucleotide sequence: TGCGCCAGCAGCCCAGGGTTTACTAACTATGGCTACACCTTC. Residues: CASSPGFTNYGYTF.

This chain joins TRBV20-1 and TRBJ1-4; weak D call: TRBD1 (6 bases). The CDR3 covers 14 residues. V lost 6 bases, J lost 7 bases, and 18 bases lay in between. From germline, CDR1 is DFQATT and CDR2 SNEGSKA (reference sequence). CDR3 protein: CSADRQEGAEKLFF. The CDR3 nucleotides are TGCAGTGCAGACCGACAGGAGGGTGCTGAAAAACTGTTTTTT.

The CDR3 sequence is CASSSTTDTHTEAFF. The CDR3, as DNA: TGTGCCAGCAGCTCCACGACAGATACTCACACTGAAGCTTTCTTT. The chain recombines TRBV9 with TRBJ1-1; D is possibly TRBD1 (5 bases). CDR3 size: 15 residues. CDR1 SGDLS and CDR2 YYNGEE come from the germline V gene. Trimming cost V 4 bases and J 3 bases, with 16 bases left between them.

As concerns this clonotype: A much larger clone differs from this one at a single base, so this may be a read error. The CDR3 DNA sequence: TGTGCCAGCAGCATGGGACAGGGGAACACTGAAGCTTTCTTT. Its translation: CASSMGQGNTEAFF. The V call is TRBV13, the J call TRBJ1-1; 9 bases fit TRBD1. Germline CDR1 reads PRHDT; CDR2 reads FYEKMQ (reference sequence). There are 14 residues in the CDR3. The ends lost 5 bases at V and 1 base at J; junction bases unmatched: 2.

This clonotype has only a few counts. This rearrangement joins TRBV7-2 to TRBJ1-4; D unresolved. The germline V gene encodes CDR1 SGHTA and CDR2 FQGNSA. Trimming took 5 bases from V and 7 from J, leaving 5 bases between them. CDR3 length: 11 residues. The CDR3 bases are TGTGCCAGCAGCAATTTTGAAAAACTGTTTTTT. The encoded protein is CASSNFEKLFF. Filled out from reference TRBV7-2 and TRBJ1-4, the complete variable domain reads GAGVSQSPSNKVTEKGKDVELRCDPISGHTALYWYRQSLGQGLEFLIYFQGNSAPDKSGLPSDRFSAERTGGSVSTLTIQRTQQEDSAVYLCASSNFEKLFFGSGTQLSVL.

The CDR3 here is CASSLESSPNSYEQYF. The CDR3 DNA reads as TGTGCCAGCAGCTTAGAGAGCAGTCCAAACTCCTACGAGCAGTACTTC. J is TRBJ2-7 and V is TRBV13; D unclear. The germline gives CDR1 PRHDT, CDR2 FYEKMQ (reference sequence). Trimming stripped 1 base from V and 0 bases from J, with 13 bases between. The CDR3 sequence is 16 residues long.

This clonotype was detected only a few times. The chain joins TRBV12-3 or TRBV12-4 to TRBJ2-7; TRBD2 matches at 7 bases. V was pared by 5 bases and J by 4 bases, with 8 bases of the junction left unmatched. The CDR3 extends over 14 amino acids. The CDR3 coding sequence is TGTGCCAGCAGTCCCGGGACTATCCGGTACGAGCAGTACTTC. The encoded protein is CASSPGTIRYEQYF.

The genes are TRBV6-2 or TRBV6-3 and TRBJ2-7; D possibly corresponds to TRBD1 (6 bases). Germline V CDR1 and CDR2: MNHEY, SVGEGT. The CDR3 extends over 14 amino acids. V was pared by 8 bases and J by 5 bases, with 19 bases between. CDR3 loop: CASVGVRTVDEQYF. Here the CDR3 DNA reads TGTGCCAGCGTAGGGGTCAGGACAGTTGACGAGCAGTACTTC.

This clonotype has ten or more counts. The rearrangement joins TRBV27 to TRBJ1-2, with 8 bases aligning to TRBD1. Per germline, CDR1 MNHEY and CDR2 SMNVEV (reference sequence). The junction had 8 bases not matched to a gene; V was cut back by 6 bases and J by 5 bases. CDR3 length equals 14 residues. The CDR3 loop reads CASSPTGALYGYTF. CDR3 nucleotide sequence: TGTGCCAGCAGCCCGACAGGGGCCCTATATGGCTACACCTTC.

The chain combines TRBV7-2 with TRBJ1-1; D is undetermined. Trimming removed 4 bases from V and 8 bases from J, with 14 bases in between. The germline gives CDR1 SGHTA, CDR2 FQGNSA. CDR3 length: 13 residues. This CDR3 is CASSSTNVGEAFF. CDR3 nucleotides: TGTGCCAGCAGCTCCACCAATGTGGGGGAAGCTTTCTTT.

This clonotype was counted only a few times. The chain uses TRBV6-5 and TRBJ2-4; a weak D match, TRBD1 (6 bases). The assigned J gene may be wrong: the sequence end matches TRBJ2-7 better. Germline V lookup: CDR1 MNHEY, CDR2 SVGAGI. CDR3 length equals 14 residues. CDR3 in amino acids: CASSRAGTSYEQYF. CDR3 bases: TGTGCCAGCAGTCGCGCCGGGACATCCTACGAGCAGTACTTC.

This clonotype was observed a handful of times. V usage is TRBV6-4 and J usage is TRBJ2-1; either TRBD1 or TRBD2 may supply D (5 bases each). The germline V and J ends were trimmed by 5 bases and 1 base, with 9 bases remaining between them. The CDR3 is made up of 14 amino acids. Germline CDR1 MRHNA, CDR2 SNTAGT. The CDR3 nucleotides are TGTGCCAGCAGTCCGGGACCATCCTACAATGAGCAGTTCTTC. The encoded protein is CASSPGPSYNEQFF.

The V call is TRBV27, the J call TRBJ2-7; the match to TRBD2 covers 11 bases. This CDR3 has 14 amino acids. Per germline, CDR1 MNHEY and CDR2 SMNVEV (reference sequence). The junction had 5 bases not matched to a gene; V was cut back by 8 bases and J by 2 bases. This CDR3 reads CASGTSGRPYEQYF. Here the CDR3 DNA reads TGTGCCAGCGGGACTAGCGGTAGACCCTACGAGCAGTACTTC.

V gene TRBV20-1 combines with J gene TRBJ1-5; weak D call: TRBD1 (5 bases). In germline, CDR1 is DFQATT, CDR2 SNEGSKA (reference sequence). V gave up 0 bases and J gave up 6 bases, with 12 bases separating them. The CDR3 loop spans 14 amino acids. CDR3 coding DNA: TGCAGTGCTAGAGATATACAGGCGGGTCAGCCCCAGCATTTT. Translated, it gives CSARDIQAGQPQHF.

The chain's CDR3 is CASSWNPGWTGGFTDTQYF. The DNA for the CDR3 is TGTGCCAGCAGTTGGAATCCTGGGTGGACAGGGGGCTTCACAGATACGCAGTATTTT. This chain uses TRBV28 with TRBJ2-3; 11 nucleotides line up with TRBD1. CDR3 length: 19 residues. Trimming at V came to 4 bases and at J to 2 bases, leaving 14 bases not matched to a gene. Germline CDR1 MDHEN, CDR2 SYDVKM.